The present TCR beta chain was sequenced within a study of blood T cell repertoires in COVID-19 (dated by TCRdb to about 2020). Study-wide context: Collaborator samples came from the United States, Italy and Spain and covered acute and convalescent phases of COVID-19. A de-identified subject ID, COVID-19 status, age in years and sex were almost always included in the sample metadata. The repertoires were released in a freely available public database meant as a resource for research on the immune response to SARS-CoV-2. Where available, HLA class I and class II types were obtained from metadata supplied by the sample provider rather than from assay-based typing. The samples were drawn from the first 160 participants of the ongoing ImmuneRACE study and from 1,254 subjects provided by 6 global collaborators. Deeply sampled blood TCRbeta repertoires from subjects exposed to, actively infected with, or recovered from COVID-19 were included in the dataset. The material from the prospective study consisted of cDNA or gDNA derived from T cells, B-cell-depleted T cells, or PBMCs.

In the case of this clone: Its antigen is currently not known. The sample holds no much larger clone one base away, and base qualities are not on file.

At one collaborating source in Seattle, patients were enrolled during active infection and were followed longitudinally through the course of disease. Collaborating institutions collected whole blood in K2EDTA tubes following their own protocols. For TCRbeta analysis, collaborators shipped samples as frozen whole blood, isolated PBMCs, or DNA extracted from either of those sample types. From the cysteine up to the phenylalanine, the CDR3 has a length of 14 residues. The DNA shown is the 42-base CDR3, in frame from base 1. Per the germline V gene (reference sequence), SEHNR is the CDR1 and FQNEAQ is the CDR2. At the junction V is shortened by 5 bases and J by 5 bases; bases outside the gene matches: 8. TCRbeta CDR3 regions were amplified from genomic DNA using the immunoSEQ Assay, a bias-controlled multiplex PCR. On the authors' methods: Within the assay, amplification of reference gene primers was used to estimate how many nucleated cells each sample contained. To quantify the absolute abundance of each unique TCRbeta CDR3 rearrangement, sequence reads were collapsed and filtered. Productive Simpson clonality was computed per sample as the square root of Simpson's diversity index over productive rearrangements. Entries here come from immuneACCESS through TCRdb and include only in-frame sequences with V and J called. Some clones fail to appear in such tables; in the studies checked, an unresolved V gene covers under half of the shortfall, and the cause of the remainder is unknown. The V and J calls and the clone size are those of that table, but D and trimming were determined from the DNA. This sample is represented by a few hundred thousand clones; 75% to 90% of them were singletons. Of the sample, 5.2% falls within the top ten clones.

Results and caveats for the whole study, not just this receptor: The quantity of clinical and demographic metadata differed by source and by participant and was supplied without curation.

This chain is built from TRBV7-9 and TRBJ1-2; TRBD1 agrees with 7 junctional bases. The TCR originated in a woman aged 70-85 years with COVID-19, enrolled during active disease. Input material: peripheral blood. Here is the DNA: TGTGCCAGCAGCGCCCGGGACAGCTTGTATGGCTACACCTTC. Its protein is CASSARDSLYGYTF.